Listed below are T cell receptor beta chains from one sample, sequenced in a study of blood T cells in healthy people across ages. MiXCR, applied by TCRdb to the 5' RACE reads, yields one record per CDR3 protein. The sample lists almost 550,000 distinct CDR3 sequences, less than 25% seen once, with approximately 10% in the top ten. The data were also submitted as part of a second study, on T cells of mothers and their children.

Sequenced sample: blood. These receptors were obtained from a boy between 10 and 17 years old in good health. CDR3s include the opening cysteine and the closing phenylalanine or tryptophan. Fields, in order: CDR3 protein, V gene, J gene.

CDR3 protein: CASSLAGSDEKLFF; V gene: TRBV5-1; J gene: TRBJ1-4
CDR3 protein: CASSELGYTF; V gene: TRBV6-1; J gene: TRBJ1-2
CDR3 protein: CASSQALLLAGEQGETQYF; V gene: TRBV4-3; J gene: TRBJ2-5
CDR3 protein: CASRRTGSGEKLFF; V gene: TRBV27; J gene: TRBJ1-4
CDR3 protein: CASSKWGQDSAQETQYF; V gene: TRBV21-1; J gene: TRBJ2-5
CDR3 protein: CAIRRLLNTEAFF; V gene: TRBV6-5; J gene: TRBJ1-1
CDR3 protein: CASTNGRQNSYEQYF; V gene: TRBV7-9; J gene: TRBJ2-7
CDR3 protein: CASGEGQGSTEAFF; V gene: TRBV12-3/TRBV12-4; J gene: TRBJ1-1
CDR3 protein: CASSYSLRTVIAKNIQYF; V gene: TRBV6-2/TRBV6-3; J gene: TRBJ2-4
CDR3 protein: CASSQEKASYEQYF; V gene: TRBV4-1; J gene: TRBJ2-7
CDR3 protein: CASSRLGREGQETQYF; V gene: TRBV11-2; J gene: TRBJ2-5
CDR3 protein: CATGESRDRDPAGAPYNEQFF; V gene: TRBV24-1; J gene: TRBJ2-1
CDR3 protein: CASSLLATGELFF; V gene: TRBV27; J gene: TRBJ2-2
CDR3 protein: CASSPARDPRTGKLFF; V gene: TRBV7-2; J gene: TRBJ1-4
CDR3 protein: CSARESGPGETQYF; V gene: TRBV20-1; J gene: -
CDR3 protein: CASSSESSPLHF; V gene: TRBV7-9; J gene: TRBJ1-6
CDR3 protein: CASSVDSGEAFF; V gene: TRBV9; J gene: TRBJ1-1
CDR3 protein: CATSGGGSGNEQFF; V gene: TRBV24-1; J gene: TRBJ2-1
CDR3 protein: CASGEQGTDTQYF; V gene: TRBV28; J gene: TRBJ2-3
CDR3 protein: CASSLSVCSTDTQYF; V gene: TRBV27; J gene: TRBJ2-3
CDR3 protein: CAISREMNTEAFF; V gene: TRBV10-3; J gene: TRBJ1-1
CDR3 protein: CASSQVWDSTYEQYF; V gene: TRBV3-1; J gene: -
CDR3 protein: CASSLDRDSTYEQYF; V gene: TRBV5-1; J gene: TRBJ2-7
CDR3 protein: CASSLGGSGVSDTQYF; V gene: TRBV28; J gene: TRBJ2-3
CDR3 protein: CSAGRLAGGLSSYNEQFF; V gene: TRBV20-1; J gene: TRBJ2-1
CDR3 protein: CATSDTGGFQYF; V gene: TRBV24-1; J gene: TRBJ2-4
CDR3 protein: CASSLTGTSGYNEQFF; V gene: TRBV5-5; J gene: TRBJ2-1
CDR3 protein: CSARGLAGGILETQYF; V gene: TRBV20-1; J gene: TRBJ2-5
CDR3 protein: CASSVTPAGGETQYF; V gene: TRBV9; J gene: TRBJ2-5
CDR3 protein: CASSTGTGDEKLFF; V gene: TRBV9; J gene: TRBJ1-4
CDR3 protein: CASSRQDRGAFTGELFF; V gene: TRBV6-1; J gene: TRBJ2-2
CDR3 protein: CSVEVIGKETQYF; V gene: TRBV29-1; J gene: TRBJ2-5
CDR3 protein: CASTSGPGDEQYF; V gene: TRBV28; J gene: TRBJ2-7
CDR3 protein: CSAWGADEKLFF; V gene: TRBV20-1; J gene: TRBJ1-4
CDR3 protein: CASSTQGANTEAFF; V gene: TRBV6-5; J gene: TRBJ1-1
CDR3 protein: CASLGLAGKYSTDTQYF; V gene: TRBV5-6; J gene: TRBJ2-3
CDR3 protein: CASSPPGPLLTVWQPQHF; V gene: TRBV28; J gene: TRBJ1-5
CDR3 protein: CASSQGQVGVYEQYF; V gene: TRBV4-3; J gene: -
CDR3 protein: CASSPTVSSETQYF; V gene: TRBV7-7; J gene: TRBJ2-5
CDR3 protein: CTSGKYNEQFF; V gene: TRBV7-2; J gene: TRBJ2-1
CDR3 protein: CASLGAGTNSPLHF; V gene: TRBV6-5; J gene: TRBJ1-6
CDR3 protein: CASSAGDRDYNEQFF; V gene: TRBV9; J gene: -
CDR3 protein: CASTSGTFMNTEAFF; V gene: TRBV28; J gene: TRBJ1-1
CDR3 protein: CASTNSASGADTQYF; V gene: TRBV7-2; J gene: TRBJ2-3
CDR3 protein: CASSHGTSGEPYEQYF; V gene: TRBV4-1; J gene: TRBJ2-7
CDR3 protein: CASSARTSGNGNNEQFF; V gene: TRBV28; J gene: TRBJ2-1
CDR3 protein: CASSLRAGWENEQFF; V gene: TRBV6-6; J gene: TRBJ2-1
CDR3 protein: CSVERPGFQETQYF; V gene: TRBV29-1; J gene: TRBJ2-5
CDR3 protein: CSATFLGDREYEQYF; V gene: TRBV20-1; J gene: TRBJ2-7
CDR3 protein: CASRRQGEDTQYF; V gene: TRBV6-4; J gene: TRBJ2-3
CDR3 protein: CASSRFRDTSLTF; V gene: TRBV28; J gene: TRBJ1-2
CDR3 protein: CSVGSAADTQYF; V gene: TRBV29-1; J gene: TRBJ2-3
CDR3 protein: CASTRTGYQETQYF; V gene: TRBV28; J gene: TRBJ2-5
CDR3 protein: CASSLRLAGQGLEETQYF; V gene: TRBV5-1; J gene: TRBJ2-5
CDR3 protein: CASRIGQGKNIQYF; V gene: TRBV5-6; J gene: TRBJ2-4